This T cell receptor (beta chain) derives from a study of shared clonotypes between healthy human individuals. Study context: Each donor had three CD4 naive, three CD4 memory, two CD8 naive and one CD8 memory plate.

The test was conducted at deep level. Genomic DNA belonging to each subset was distributed in equal measure over several immunoSEQ plates. The method was immunoSEQ multiplex PCR; TCRdb's version includes in-frame clones alone and lacks a portion of them. This sample carries 850,000 to 1,100,000 clones, 60% to 80% of them seen once, and the ten largest clones take almost 0.9%. There were no recent acute infections or vaccinations among the donors, who were healthy HIV-negative adults. Germline V CDR1 and CDR2: MDHEN, SYDVKM. The ends lost 5 bases at V and 5 bases at J; junction bases unmatched: 12. The CDR3 has 15 residues.

The sequencing sample was made of memory CD4+ T cells from PBMCs. Subset indicated: CD45RA-negative fraction. This sequence joins TRBV28 and TRBJ2-7; 7 bases align to TRBD1. This clonotype was sampled from a man aged 18 to 29 in good health. Some clones in this sample may be carry-over from other donors' samples. For the CDR3, the DNA is TGTGCCAGCAGTAAACGCACAGGGGCCCCAAACGAGCAGTACTTC. The encoded protein is CASSKRTGAPNEQYF.